The 14 T cell receptor beta chains presented below share a single source sample, sequenced in a study of blood T cell repertoires in COVID-19. TCRdb's table, derived via immunoSEQ multiplex PCR, lists solely in-frame clones and lacks some. The sample carries fewer than 350,000 clones, 81% recorded once. Sequenced material: peripheral blood. These receptors were obtained from a woman aged 60-75 years with active or convalescent COVID-19.

The chain couples TRBV9 to TRBJ2-3; the match to TRBD2 covers 9 bases. V lost 1 base to trimming and J lost 5 bases; unmatched junction nucleotides: 8. The CDR3 is 16 residues long. Germline V gives CDR1 SGDLS, CDR2 YYNGEE. CDR3 nucleotide sequence: TGTGCCAGCAGCGTACATATAACTAGCGGGCGAGATACGCAGTATTTT. Translating it yields CASSVHITSGRDTQYF.

The genes are TRBV14 and TRBJ1-1; D uncertain. CDR3 size: 14 residues. V was cut by 1 base and J by 1 base, with 7 bases left in between. The germline CDR1 and CDR2 sequences are SGHDN and FVKESK. This CDR3 is CASSQGVRNTEAFF. The CDR3, as DNA: TGTGCCAGCAGCCAAGGTGTGAGGAACACTGAAGCTTTCTTT.

The chain joins TRBV7-9 to TRBJ1-5, with D tentatively TRBD1 (6 bases). CDR3 length equals 18 residues. From germline, CDR1 is SEHNR and CDR2 FQNEAQ (reference sequence). Trimming took off 5 bases at V and 6 bases at J, with 26 bases between the two ends. The CDR3 region has the DNA TGTGCCAGCAGCCCCGAAGGGGGGGACGTGAGGTTGGGTCAGCCCCAGCATTTT. Residues: CASSPEGGDVRLGQPQHF.

This sequence joins TRBV10-1 and TRBJ2-5; 8 nucleotides line up with TRBD2. Per the germline V gene, CDR1 is WNHNN and CDR2 is SYGVQD (reference sequence). After removal of 5 bases from V and 3 bases from J, the junction contained 8 bases not matched to a gene. This CDR3 is 15 amino acids long. CDR3 in DNA: TGCGCCAGCAGTTACGCCGGGACTAGAGAAGAGACCCAGTACTTC. Translation gives CASSYAGTREETQYF.

The chain recombines TRBV18 with TRBJ1-5; D not resolved. Germline V lookup: CDR1 KGHSH, CDR2 LQKENI. This CDR3 region has 12 residues. V was cut by 3 bases and J by 7 bases, with 7 bases left in between. CDR3 DNA sequence: TGTGCCAGCTCACCCTCGGGACAGCCCCAGCATTTT. Its protein is CASSPSGQPQHF. Full variable domain (missing parts from reference TRBV18 and TRBJ1-5): NAGVMQNPRHLVRRRGQEARLRCSPMKGHSHVYWYRQLPEEGLKFMVYLQKENIIDESGMPKERFSAEFPKEGPSILRIQQVVRGDSAAYFCASSPSGQPQHFGDGTRLSIL.

The CDR3 DNA reads TGTGCCAGCAGCTTAGAGGGACAGCAAAATGAAAAACTGTTTTTT. Amino acid sequence: CASSLEGQQNEKLFF. This sequence joins TRBV7-6 and TRBJ1-4, with TRBD1 matching 7 bases. CDR3 length: 15 amino acids. The junction had 4 bases not matched to a gene; V was cut back by 1 base and J by 5 bases. The germline gives CDR1 SGHVS, CDR2 FNYEAQ.

CDR3 sequence: CASSSSRGQGGSYEQYF. The DNA for the CDR3 is TGTGCCAGCAGTTCGAGCAGAGGACAGGGAGGGTCCTACGAGCAGTACTTC. The rearrangement links TRBV6-2 or TRBV6-3 to TRBJ2-7, with D perhaps matching TRBD1 (8 bases). Trimming pared 4 bases from V and 1 base from J, leaving 20 bases between. Germline V gene sequence: CDR1 MNHEY, CDR2 SVGEGT. This CDR3 has 17 residues.

In this sample, this clone turned up once. The chain has TRBV7-2 and TRBJ1-6, with D unresolved. The CDR3 consists of 15 residues. Germline assignment: CDR1 SGHTA and CDR2 FQGNSA. V dropped 4 bases and J dropped 4 bases, with 11 bases sitting between them. CDR3 DNA sequence: TGTGCCAGCAGCTCGGTAGGAGGGTATAATTCACCCCTCCACTTT. As protein: CASSSVGGYNSPLHF.

This clone was recorded many times. The CDR3 DNA sequence: TGTGCCAGCGGTGAGGGCGGCTCCTACGAGCAGTACTTC. This encodes CASGEGGSYEQYF. V is TRBV9 and J is TRBJ2-7; a possible D gene is TRBD2 (5 bases). The germline V gene encodes CDR1 SGDLS and CDR2 YYNGEE. The CDR3 spans 13 residues. With 7 bases removed from V and 0 bases from J, the gap between germline ends came to 11 bases.

The rearrangement links TRBV5-4 to TRBJ1-6, with TRBD1 matching over 7 bases. The CDR3 covers 18 residues. Germline V CDR1 and CDR2: SGHNT, YYREEE (reference sequence). V shed 4 bases, J shed 3 bases, and the junction held 13 bases outside the gene matches. The CDR3 sequence is CASSRGGSGTDYNSPLHF. The CDR3 region has the DNA TGTGCCAGCAGCCGTGGAGGGTCCGGGACAGACTATAATTCACCCCTCCACTTT.

The rearrangement links TRBV9 to TRBJ2-5, with TRBD2 matching over 9 bases. This CDR3 is built from 17 residues. J lost 4 bases, V lost 3 bases, and 13 bases had no gene match. Germline CDR1 is SGDLS and CDR2 is YYNGEE. CDR3 region: CASSGPRGGPSSETQYF. The CDR3 DNA is TGTGCCAGCAGCGGCCCGCGGGGGGGACCCAGTTCAGAGACCCAGTACTTC. The variable domain in full, completed from reference TRBV9 and TRBJ2-5, reads DSGVTQTPKHLITATGQRVTLRCSPRSGDLSVYWYQQSLDQGLQFLIQYYNGEERAKGNILERFSAQQFPDLHSELNLSSLELGDSALYFCASSGPRGGPSSETQYFGPGTRLLVL.

This CDR3 reads CASSLAPGGSSNQPQHF. The CDR3 DNA follows: TGTGCCAGCAGCTTAGCGCCAGGGGGGAGTAGCAATCAGCCCCAGCATTTT. The chain carries TRBV7-2 and TRBJ1-5; TRBD1 matches at 7 bases. Germline V gene lookup returns CDR1 SGHTA and CDR2 FQGNSA. Trimming took 0 bases from V and 0 from J; bases not matched to a gene: 5. The CDR3 runs 17 residues.

V and J are TRBV21-1 and TRBJ1-6; no check of the table's D call, TRBD1, against the DNA was made. TRBV21-1 counts as a pseudogene. This CDR3 spans 15 amino acids. The CDR3 region has the DNA TGTGCCAGCAGCAATGTCAGGGGAAGAAATTCACCCCTCCACTTT. Translation gives CASSNVRGRNSPLHF.

This clone was seen only once. A read error is possible here, since a much larger clone lies one base away. V gene TRBV28 combines with J gene TRBJ1-1; 8 nucleotides line up with TRBD1. This CDR3 spans 14 amino acids. Trimming at V came to 5 bases and at J to 2 bases, leaving 4 bases not matched to a gene. Germline values: CDR1 MDHEN, CDR2 SYDVKM. Here the CDR3 DNA reads TGTGCCAGCAGTCGACAGGGGAGAAACACTGAAGCTTTCTTT. Encoded protein: CASSRQGRNTEAFF.